A selection of T cell receptor beta chains follows, all from one sample in a study of neoadjuvant nivolumab and ipilimumab in lung cancer. Here immunoSEQ multiplex PCR was the method, and the copy in TCRdb shows in-frame clones only, minus some. The repertoire includes approximately 2,000 clones, around 86% of them detected once, and just over 2% sits in the top ten. Specimen: adjacent normal lung tissue, collected after neoadjuvant nivolumab, alone or with ipilimumab, at or shortly before surgery. These receptors all stem from an adult with non-small cell lung cancer. Each CDR3 is given without its conserved first and last residue. The D gene is left open where the match is weak.

J gene	D gene	V gene	CDR3 protein
TRBJ1-2	-	TRBV2	ASRGAYGYT
TRBJ2-6	-	TRBV2	ASRSNTQGSGANVLT
TRBJ1-1	TRBD1	TRBV10-3	AISRDSMNTEAF
TRBJ1-1	-	TRBV25-1	ASSSDIMNTEAF
TRBJ2-1	TRBD2	TRBV7-8	ASSLDVGRWDEQF
TRBJ1-1	TRBD1	TRBV19	ASSGTGGVSVRTEAF
TRBJ2-2	-	TRBV6-1	ASSLFPGELF
TRBJ2-7	-	TRBV19	ASSMWGHEQY
TRBJ2-7	TRBD2	TRBV7-6	ASSPTAGTRASYEQY
TRBJ2-3	TRBD2	TRBV10-3	AIRTSGSTDTQY
TRBJ2-1	-	TRBV6-5	ASRDAPPRGDEQF
TRBJ2-1	-	TRBV7-6	ASSLSFGDGLAVLDEQF
TRBJ2-7	-	TRBV5-5	ASSVTGTAYEQY
TRBJ2-3	-	TRBV4-1	ASSQEMRTLYTDTQY
TRBJ1-1	-	TRBV9	ASSVDAMNTEAF
TRBJ1-2	TRBD1	TRBV7-2	AVTGTGSNYGYT
TRBJ1-2	-	TRBV5-1	ASTPGQNYGYT
TRBJ2-7	-	TRBV10-3	AIDERDGGEQY
TRBJ2-6	-	TRBV28	ASSNTGSGANVLT
TRBJ2-7	TRBD2	TRBV5-6	ASSRPGGENYEQY
TRBJ2-7	-	TRBV7-2	ASSLDRTNEQY
TRBJ2-1	-	TRBV5-8	ASTARVSAYNEQF
TRBJ1-1	-	TRBV5-1	ASSLSMGSMNTEAF
TRBJ2-7	-	TRBV7-3	ASSLYGGRYEQY
TRBJ1-4	-	TRBV6-5	ASSRGGANEKLF
TRBJ2-1	-	TRBV7-2	ASSPTKGEEQF
TRBJ2-6	-	TRBV14	ASSQVAGHSGANVLT
TRBJ1-1	-	TRBV7-9	ASSIEADTEAF
TRBJ2-3	TRBD1	TRBV9	ASSVGSWDSPTDTQY
TRBJ1-2	TRBD1	TRBV29-1	SVRTGALYGYT
TRBJ2-2	-	TRBV30	AWSVLAGAPPGELF
TRBJ1-4	TRBD1	TRBV10-3	AISGKTGANEKLF
TRBJ2-7	-	TRBV30	AWSSGTDYPQY
TRBJ2-7	TRBD2	TRBV11-1	ASSVLAGRYEQY
TRBJ2-7	TRBD2	TRBV29-1	SVETGLAVYEQY
TRBJ2-3	TRBD2	TRBV7-9	ASSLGGASGRTDTQY
TRBJ2-7	TRBD1	TRBV2	ATAGQGIDEQY
TRBJ2-3	-	TRBV29-1	SAKPRLDKGADTQY
TRBJ1-1	-	TRBV6-4	ASSEVQGGGTEAF
TRBJ2-7	TRBD1	TRBV18	ASSLGQGYEQY